This entry concerns a single T cell receptor (beta chain). Its recognized antigen is unknown. Qualities for individual bases were not recorded, and no much larger clone is one base off. Patients with autoimmune disease history or receiving systemic immunosuppression were excluded from the trial. In every dose cohort, peripheral blood was drawn for TCR sequencing at baseline, cycle 4 day 1, and cycle 7 day 1. The samples were drawn from a first-in-human, open-label, multicenter phase I dose-escalation trial of ivuxolimab. Adults with locally advanced or metastatic melanoma, renal cell carcinoma, hepatocellular carcinoma or head and neck squamous cell carcinoma were enrolled in the trial. Before TCR sequencing, CD4+ T cells and CD8+ T cells were sorted from peripheral blood as separate populations. This entry belongs to a study of OX40 agonist ivuxolimab in advanced cancers. Turning to the overall study: The costimulatory receptor OX40 (CD134) was targeted by ivuxolimab, a fully human IgG2 agonistic monoclonal antibody. Intravenous ivuxolimab was administered to patients every 2 weeks at six dose levels: 0.01, 0.1, 0.3, 1.5, 3 and 10 mg/kg. Among the roughly 50 dose-escalation patients, about 20 had hepatocellular carcinoma, about 15 melanoma, 9 renal cell carcinoma and 9 head and neck cancer. A male proportion of almost 85% and a mean age of 60 years, ranging from roughly 23 to 85, were recorded for the dose-escalation cohort. Patients were allowed to have had prior anti-PD-1, anti-PD-L1 or anti-CTLA-4 therapy, and approximately 40% of the dose-escalation patients had been treated with checkpoint inhibitors. Partial responses occurred in three dose-escalation patients, of whom one had hepatocellular carcinoma and two had cutaneous melanoma. Peripheral TCRbeta sequencing aimed to test whether ivuxolimab altered TCR sequence diversity and caused clonal T-cell expansion. The paper covers the monotherapy dose-escalation part of the phase I ivuxolimab trial, which included N of about 50 patients. What the authors observed across the whole study: In the 0.1-3.0 mg/kg groups, partial responders were among the patients with the lowest normalized peripheral clonal expansion, particularly in CD8+ T cells. Low levels of normalized T-cell clonal expansion were also seen in some patients who did not respond. Which antigens the clonally expanded peripheral T cells were specific for was not determined. At doses of 0.1 to 3.0 mg/kg, clonal expansion of both CD4+ and CD8+ blood T cells was observed from baseline to week 6. After ivuxolimab, CD8+ T cells had more expanded clones than CD4+ T cells on average.

Genomic DNA was extracted from sorted cells for sequencing of the TCRbeta CDR3 region. The immunoSEQ Assay was used to sequence the TCRbeta CDR3 regions. Entries here come from immuneACCESS through TCRdb and include only in-frame sequences with V and J called. Some clones fail to appear in such tables; in the studies checked, an unresolved V gene covers under half of the shortfall, and the cause of the remainder is unknown. The sample table records 65,000 to 95,000 clones; 80% to 90% of these occur just once. In total, the top ten clones hold roughly 0.8% of the sample. Based on the germline V gene, the CDR1 and CDR2 sequences are SGHRS and YFSETQ. Relative to germline, V is 7 bases shorter and J is 4 bases shorter, with 14 bases between their ends. The cysteine opens and the phenylalanine closes a CDR3 of 14 amino acids. Here the CDR3 DNA is all that survives: 42 bases in frame from base 1.

This clonotype was sampled from an adult with an advanced solid tumor such as melanoma, head and neck, liver or kidney cancer. In this chain, TRBV5-1 is recombined with TRBJ2-2; a confident D gene designation cannot be given. Material: CD4+ or CD8+ T cells sorted from blood, obtained in a trial of the OX40 agonist ivuxolimab. The nucleotide sequence is TGCGCCAGCTTGGACGGTCGCGGCACCGGGGAGCTGTTTTTT. Its coded protein is CASLDGRGTGELFF.